What follows describes a single T cell receptor (beta chain). This entry belongs to a study of blood T cells in healthy people across ages. Germline CDR1 and CDR2: DFQATT and SNEGSKA (reference sequence). The junction had 5 bases not matched to a gene; V was cut back by 6 bases and J by 2 bases. This CDR3 contains 14 residues. It was with a sample-barcoded 5' primer and a J-beta primer mix that a second PCR of about 6 to 12 cycles was run. A template-switch adaptor with 12 random nucleotides tagged each cDNA molecule. TCRdb called the 5' RACE reads again in MiXCR, with one record for every CDR3 protein. Here the sample spans under 750,000 distinct CDR3 sequences, more than 45% being singletons.

The sample consisted of blood. The rearrangement uses TRBV20-1 and TRBJ2-5; 11 nucleotides align to TRBD1. The sequence was collected from a man at least 80 years old in good health. The DNA of the CDR3 is TGCAGTGCCTACGGGACAGGGGGACAAGAGACCCAGTACTTC. It specifies CSAYGTGGQETQYF.